This TCR beta chain was retrieved from a study of shared clonotypes between healthy human individuals. Samples underwent the assay at deep level. Several immunoSEQ 96-well plates shared each subset's DNA, each plate a replicate. The method was immunoSEQ multiplex PCR; TCRdb's version includes in-frame clones alone and lacks a portion of them. In the table there are about 490,000 clones, roughly 80% of which are singletons. Germline V gene lookup returns CDR1 GTSNPN and CDR2 SVGIG (reference sequence). The CDR3 sequence is 13 residues long. Points on this clone: A read error is the likely source, as a far larger clone sits one nucleotide away.

The source of this sequence is a woman aged 35 to 49 in good health. Some clones in this sample may be carry-over from other donors' samples. The chain joins TRBV30 to TRBJ1-1; the match to TRBD1 covers 7 bases. The material sequenced was PBMCs. CDR3 in DNA: TGTGTCTGGAGCGACAGGGCCTACACTGAAGCTTTCTTT. As protein: CVWSDRAYTEAFF.